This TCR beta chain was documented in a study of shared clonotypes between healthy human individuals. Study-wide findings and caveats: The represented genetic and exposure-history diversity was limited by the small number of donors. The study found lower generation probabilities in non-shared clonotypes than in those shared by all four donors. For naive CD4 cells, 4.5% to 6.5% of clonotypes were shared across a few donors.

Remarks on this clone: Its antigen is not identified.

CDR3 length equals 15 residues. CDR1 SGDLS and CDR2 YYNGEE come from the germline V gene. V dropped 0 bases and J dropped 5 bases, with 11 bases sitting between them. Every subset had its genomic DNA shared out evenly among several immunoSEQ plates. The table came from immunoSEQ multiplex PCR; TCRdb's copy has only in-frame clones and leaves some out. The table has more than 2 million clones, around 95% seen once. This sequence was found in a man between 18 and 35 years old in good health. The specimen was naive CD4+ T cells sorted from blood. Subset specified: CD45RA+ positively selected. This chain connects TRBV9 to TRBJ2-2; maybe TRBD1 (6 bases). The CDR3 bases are TGTGCCAGCAGCGTAGTGCAGGGGTCAACCGGGGAGCTGTTTTTT. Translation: CASSVVQGSTGELFF.